This TCR beta chain was observed in a study of cytomegalovirus exposure and HLA in healthy donors. Germline-derived CDR1 and CDR2 are SGHTA and FQGNSA. This CDR3 is built from 14 residues. V trimming: 5 bases; J trimming: 5 bases; junction bases outside the gene matches: 6. Study-wide results and caveats: Researchers reportedly found TCR beta sequences accurately predicted most subjects' HLA-A and HLA-B alleles.

PCR amplification relied on 60 Vbeta primers (plus 13 Jbeta primers). TCRdb's copy holds only in-frame clones and misses some; the assay was immunoSEQ multiplex PCR. The sample records some 160,000 clones, 80% being singletons. Worth noting for this clone: No antigen is known for it.

The chain carries TRBV7-2 and TRBJ1-1; 9 positions agree with TRBD1. The sequence was collected from a middle-aged man in good health and CMV-seronegative. Sequences were obtained from PBMCs. CDR3 bases: TGTGCCAGCAGCAGGACAGGGGCGAGGACTGAAGCTTTCTTT. Encoded protein: CASSRTGARTEAFF.